These 24 T cell receptor beta chains originate from one sample sequenced in a study of T cell clonality in common variable immunodeficiency. The repertoire was sequenced with immunoSEQ multiplex PCR; TCRdb's copy has only in-frame clones and lacks some. This sample has tens of thousands of clones, each found more than once. The sample taken for sequencing was peripheral blood mononuclear cells. These receptors were taken from a person aged 18-70 years in good health.

This clone was recorded at least ten times. Read data end 3 residues before the CDR3 end; the end is taken from the germline J gene. This sequence joins TRBV30 and TRBJ1-2, with 11 bases aligning to TRBD1. The CDR3 is 13 amino acids. The germline gives CDR1 GTSNPN, CDR2 SVGIG (reference sequence). Incomplete CDR3 DNA: TGTGCCAGCATCGGACAGGGGGCAGGAGGC. This gives the protein CASIGQGAGG. The whole CDR3 protein is CASIGQGAGGYTF.

There are a few counts of this clone. The read finishes 3 residues shy of the CDR3 end, and the germline J gene is used to complete it. The V gene is TRBV13, the J gene TRBJ2-3; the D gene is possibly TRBD2 (6 bases). The CDR3 has 16 amino acids. In germline, CDR1 is PRHDT, CDR2 FYEKMQ (reference sequence). V was shortened by 5 bases and J by 1 base, with 16 bases between the two germline ends. CDR3 amino acids: CASSPQRTGGTDTQYF. The DNA read from the CDR3 is TGTGCCAGCAGCCCCCAAAGGACGGGGGGCACAGATACG.

Many counts were recorded for this clone. The read ends 3 residues before the CDR3 terminus; that terminus is restored from the germline J gene. This sample also contains other DNA sequences that code for the same CDR3. The chain combines TRBV7-9 with TRBJ1-3; the D is unclear. CDR1 is SEHNR and CDR2 is FQNEAQ in the germline V gene (reference sequence). V was clipped by 5 bases and J by 3 bases, with 14 bases between them. This CDR3 is built from 15 residues. CDR3 amino acids: CASSPDNERGNTIYF. The sequenced part of the CDR3 DNA is TGTGCCAGCAGCCCAGACAACGAACGTGGAAACACC.

This clone was seen at least ten times. The read comes to an end 3 residues before the CDR3 does, leaving the germline J gene to fill in the end. The V call is TRBV12-3 or TRBV12-4, the J call TRBJ1-4; no clear D gene. Trimming left V 3 bases short and J 5 bases short, with 7 bases between. The CDR3 has 13 residues. The CDR3 loop is CASSFSSNEKLFF. CDR3 DNA, as far as it was read: TGTGCCAGCAGTTTCAGTTCAAATGAAAAA.

This clone was observed many times. The CDR3 end lies 3 residues beyond the end of the read and is filled in from the germline J gene. V usage is TRBV5-1 and J usage is TRBJ2-5, with D hard to call. CDR3 length equals 14 residues. The ends were cut back, 4 bases at V and 1 base at J, with 11 bases in the middle. CDR1 and CDR2 from the germline V gene are SGHRS and YFSETQ. The CDR3 bases that were read are TGCGCCAGCAGCCACCAGGATCCCCAAGAGACC. Encoded protein: CASSHQDPQET. The whole CDR3 sequence reads CASSHQDPQETQYF.

This clone was counted ten times or more. The DNA ends 3 residues before the CDR3 does, and the rest of the CDR3 is filled in from the germline J gene. The chain links TRBV7-2 to TRBJ2-5, with 12 bases fitting TRBD2. The germline CDR1 and CDR2 sequences are SGHTA and FQGNSA. With 3 bases clipped from V and 4 bases from J, the junction kept 3 bases outside the gene matches. The CDR3 loop spans 15 amino acids. The covered CDR3 bases are TGTGCCAGCAGCTTTCTAGCGGGGGGGGGAGAGACC. Translation gives CASSFLAGGGET. The entire CDR3 protein is CASSFLAGGGETQYF.

At least ten counts were recorded for this clone. Coverage ceases 3 residues before the CDR3 finishes, and the germline J gene fills in the end. The chain recombines TRBV11-2 with TRBJ1-6, with a weak D call TRBD1 (6 bases). V dropped 5 bases and J dropped 9 bases, with 11 bases sitting between them. There are 13 residues in the CDR3. Germline lookup yields CDR1 SGHAT and CDR2 FQNNGV. CDR3 DNA, as far as it was read: TGTGCCAGCAGCCCTGCGGACAGTTCACCC. The encoded protein is CASSPADSSP. The full CDR3 protein reads CASSPADSSPLHF.

This clone was observed many times. With the read ending 3 residues before the CDR3 end, the germline J gene is used to fill in that end. The V gene is TRBV7-9, the J gene TRBJ1-4; weak D call: TRBD1 (6 bases). V lost 8 bases and J lost 8, with 15 bases in between. The CDR3 has 13 amino acids. Germline values: CDR1 SEHNR, CDR2 FQNEAQ (reference sequence). The CDR3 region is CASGEQGYEKLFF. The sequenced CDR3 bases are TGTGCCAGCGGAGAACAGGGTTACGAAAAA.

This clone was counted ten times or more. The CDR3 end is not reached by the read, which stops 3 residues before it; the germline J gene fills it in. The chain uses TRBV30 and TRBJ2-7; D is perhaps TRBD2 (6 bases). V lost 0 bases and J lost 5, with 11 bases in between. CDR3 length: 13 amino acids. From germline, CDR1 is GTSNPN and CDR2 SVGIG (reference sequence). The covered CDR3 bases are TGTGCCTGGAGTGTACCCCCGGGGGACGAG. Its translation is CAWSVPPGDE. The complete CDR3 sequence is CAWSVPPGDEQYF.

This clone was recorded at least ten times. The observed sequence ends 3 residues before the CDR3 terminus, with the missing tail filled in from the germline J gene. The J gene is TRBJ2-1, the V gene TRBV7-9, with D tentatively TRBD1 or TRBD2 (6 bases each). CDR1 SEHNR and CDR2 FQNEAQ come from the germline V gene (reference sequence). Trimming stripped 8 bases from V and 3 bases from J, with 14 bases between. There are 14 residues in the CDR3. The CDR3 here is CASVLEGDYNEQFF. Partial CDR3 DNA: TGTGCCAGCGTCTTGGAGGGGGACTACAATGAG.

This clone was recorded at least ten times. The CDR3 extends 3 residues past the end of the read, so its final part is completed from the germline J gene. The rearrangement uses TRBV4-1 and TRBJ2-3, with D perhaps matching TRBD2 (5 bases). This CDR3 is built from 17 residues. The ends were cut back, 1 base at V and 2 bases at J, with 16 bases in the middle. CDR1 is MGHRA and CDR2 is YSYEKL in the germline V gene. The CDR3 DNA, read in part, is TGCGCCAGCAGCCAAGTATGGAGGCGGAGCCACACAGATACG. It is translated as CASSQVWRRSHTDT. The complete CDR3 reads CASSQVWRRSHTDTQYF.

This clone was picked up a small number of times. The read stops 3 residues short of the end of the CDR3; the missing end is completed from the germline J gene. J is TRBJ2-4 and V is TRBV19; D perhaps matches TRBD1 (6 bases). The CDR3 has 14 residues. Germline V gives CDR1 LNHDA, CDR2 SQIVND (reference sequence). CDR3 DNA (partial): TGTGCCAGTAGTATTAGGCCTTCAGGGGCTGGT. Its protein product is CASSIRPSGAG. The full-length CDR3 reads as CASSIRPSGAGQYF.

This clone was recorded many times. The CDR3 end falls 3 residues outside the read, so it is completed with the germline J gene. The chain has TRBV10-1 and TRBJ1-1, with D possibly matching TRBD1 (6 bases). Germline CDR1 WNHNN, CDR2 SYGVQD (reference sequence). The CDR3 spans 12 residues. Deletions cut 6 bases from V and 3 bases from J, with 8 bases between. The sequenced CDR3 bases are TGCGCCAGCAGAGGGGGGGACACTGAA. Protein product: CASRGGDTE. The CDR3 reads in full as CASRGGDTEAFF.

There are many counts of this clone. The missing CDR3 end, 3 residues past where the read stops, is filled in from the germline J gene. The gene calls are TRBV30 and TRBJ1-5; tentatively, D is TRBD1 (6 bases). Germline CDR1 and CDR2: GTSNPN and SVGIG (reference sequence). The CDR3 runs to 13 residues. V lost 8 bases and J 0 bases, leaving 11 bases between the germline ends. CDR3: CATNRDSNQPQHF. The CDR3 DNA, read in part, is TGTGCCACAAACAGGGATAGCAATCAGCCC.

This clone showed up many times. The CDR3 end lies 3 residues beyond the end of the read and is filled in from the germline J gene. This sequence joins TRBV7-6 and TRBJ1-2; perhaps TRBD1 as D (5 bases). Germline values: CDR1 SGHVS, CDR2 FNYEAQ. This CDR3 comprises 14 residues. The germline V and J ends were trimmed by 5 bases and 1 base, with 11 bases remaining between them. The CDR3 DNA, read in part, is TGTGCCAGCAGCCCTCGACAGAGTAACTATGGC. This codes for CASSPRQSNYG. The whole CDR3 sequence is CASSPRQSNYGYTF.

This clone has a count of ten or more. The DNA ends 3 residues before the CDR3 does, and the rest of the CDR3 is filled in from the germline J gene. J is TRBJ2-1 and V is TRBV19; D gene unclear. Trimming left V 6 bases short and J 9 bases short, with 9 bases between. CDR3 length: 11 residues. Germline V CDR1 and CDR2: LNHDA, SQIVND (reference sequence). The sequenced CDR3 bases are TGTGCCAGTAGGAATGCCGGTGAG. Translation: CASRNAGE. The whole CDR3 protein reads CASRNAGEQFF.

Only a few counts were recorded for this clone. The read finishes 3 residues shy of the CDR3 end, and the germline J gene is used to complete it. Additional DNA sequences in this sample encode the identical CDR3. The rearrangement joins TRBV20-1 to TRBJ1-1; 9 nucleotides match TRBD1. Unmatched junction bases numbered 2, after V lost 6 bases and J lost 3 bases. The CDR3 loop spans 12 amino acids. Germline CDR1 is DFQATT and CDR2 is SNEGSKA (reference sequence). CDR3 sequence: CSAWTGDTEAFF. The sequenced CDR3 bases are TGCAGTGCCTGGACAGGGGACACTGAA.

This clone was counted many times. The read comes to an end 3 residues before the CDR3 does, leaving the germline J gene to fill in the end. The V call is TRBV14, the J call TRBJ2-2; D is possibly TRBD2 (5 bases). This CDR3 spans 15 amino acids. Trimming cost V 1 base and J 2 bases, with 8 bases left between them. Germline CDR1 and CDR2: SGHDN and FVKESK. The CDR3 loop is CASSQALANTGELFF. Partial CDR3 DNA: TGTGCCAGCAGCCAAGCCCTAGCAAACACCGGGGAG.

This clone showed up many times. The read terminates 3 residues before the CDR3 end, so the remaining end is supplied by the germline J gene. V and J are TRBV30 and TRBJ2-7, with D uncertain. Between the trimmed V and J ends, which lost 0 bases and 1 base, there was a span of 7 bases. The CDR3 consists of 13 residues. CDR1 GTSNPN and CDR2 SVGIG come from the germline V gene (reference sequence). CDR3 region: CAWSVIQSYEQYF. CDR3 bases read: TGTGCCTGGAGTGTTATTCAGTCCTACGAG.

This clone was detected ten times or more. The read falls 3 residues short of the CDR3 end, and the missing part is taken from the germline J gene. The chain uses TRBV6-2 or TRBV6-3 and TRBJ2-2; a weak D match, TRBD1 (6 bases). Germline values: CDR1 MNHEY, CDR2 SVGEGT. V was trimmed by 6 bases and J by 6 bases, leaving 14 bases between them. The CDR3 is made up of 14 amino acids. The CDR3 protein is CASSSQGTAGELFF. The covered CDR3 bases are TGTGCCAGCAGCTCACAGGGTACGGCCGGGGAG.

There are many counts of this clone. From the germline J gene comes the end of the CDR3, since the read stops 3 residues before it. The V call is TRBV18, the J call TRBJ2-7, with D possibly TRBD1 on 6 matching bases. Germline loops: CDR1 KGHSH, CDR2 LQKENI. V shed 0 bases and J shed 3 bases, with 15 bases lying between them. The CDR3 has 16 residues. The CDR3 is CASSPPNKGQLYEQYF. The covered CDR3 bases are TGTGCCAGCTCACCACCGAATAAGGGACAACTCTACGAG.

This clone showed up many times. The read finishes 3 residues shy of the CDR3 end, and the germline J gene is used to complete it. The chain couples TRBV7-2 to TRBJ1-4; 7 bases are a match to TRBD1. V shed 6 bases and J 3 bases; nucleotides not matched to a gene: 7. The CDR3 is made up of 15 amino acids. CDR1 is SGHTA and CDR2 is FQGNSA in the germline V gene. Incomplete CDR3 DNA: TGTGCCAGCAGATCCAGGACAGGATCTAATGAAAAA. This encodes CASRSRTGSNEK. The entire CDR3 protein reads CASRSRTGSNEKLFF.

This clone has a count of ten or more. CDR3 region: CASSEAQRGGTDTQYF. Incomplete CDR3 DNA: TGTGCCAGCAGTGAAGCCCAGCGGGGGGGCACAGATACG. V and J are TRBV6-1 and TRBJ2-3; 9 bases are a match to TRBD2. Read data end 3 residues before the CDR3 end; the end is taken from the germline J gene. The CDR3 has 16 residues. The V gene's germline CDR1 is MNHNS and CDR2 SASEGT. The trim removed 0 bases at V and 1 base at J, leaving 2 bases unmatched.

This clone showed up many times. The read is 3 residues too short to cover the CDR3 end, so that end is filled in from the germline J gene. The rearrangement joins TRBV30 to TRBJ2-7; the D is unclear. V shed 2 bases and J shed 4 bases, with 15 bases lying between them. The CDR3 is made up of 14 amino acids. CDR1 GTSNPN and CDR2 SVGIG come from the germline V gene (reference sequence). The sequenced CDR3 bases are TGTGCCTGGAGTTATAGCCTAACCTTATACGAG. Protein: CAWSYSLTLYE. Given in full, the CDR3 is CAWSYSLTLYEQYF.